This T cell receptor beta chain originates from a study of human T cells and chemical hapten exposure. Study-level background: Patients additionally received therapeutic doses of diphenylcyclopropenone on the scalp once a week, and this continued throughout the roughly 25-week study.

Specified time point: pre-sensitization, week 0. Indicated treatment: therapeutic diphenylcyclopropenone sensitization with weekly scalp DPC. Non-pregnant alopecia patients aged 18 to 70, suitable for DPC therapy. The CDR3 runs 15 residues. V lost 6 bases, J lost 4 bases, and 18 bases lay in between. TCRdb called the RACE reads again in MiXCR, with one record for every CDR3 protein. The data show more than 250,000 distinct CDR3 sequences, roughly 8.9% seen once. The sequence was collected from a woman between 40 and 50 years old with alopecia areata. Some clones in this sample may be carry-over from other donors' samples. Here the sequenced sample was whole blood, taken in connection with sensitization to the hapten diphenylcyclopropenone (DPC). V and J are TRBV12-3 or TRBV12-4 and TRBJ1-1; unclear D gene. This chain's CDR3 is CASSPMMKLGTEAFF. DNA of the CDR3: TGTGCCAGCAGCCCAATGATGAAACTGGGCACTGAAGCTTTCTTT.